A selection of T cell receptor beta chains follows, all from one sample in a study of T cell responses to AZD1222 COVID-19 vaccine. Assay: immunoSEQ multiplex PCR; the TCRdb copy retains only in-frame clones and omits some. In the table there are roughly 85,000 clones, approximately 88% of which are singletons. Material: peripheral blood, obtained on day 0 of MenACWY control vaccination. Receptors were obtained from an adult in good health. The CDR3 runs from the conserved cysteine through the conserved F or W. A D gene is named only where the DNA matches it firmly. The size field is filled for only some rows; it gives once, few, many or a size class.

d_call: .
clone_size: .
v_call: TRBV7-6
j_call: TRBJ2-7
cdr3_aa: CASSLATASHEQYF
cdr3_nt: TGTGCCAGCAGCTTAGCTACGGCCTCCCACGAGCAGTACTTC

d_call: TRBD1
clone_size: .
v_call: TRBV2
j_call: TRBJ1-2
cdr3_aa: CASSDGSGGLGYTF
cdr3_nt: TGTGCCAGCAGTGACGGTTCAGGGGGACTTGGCTACACCTTC

d_call: .
clone_size: once
v_call: TRBV7-9
j_call: TRBJ1-6
cdr3_aa: CASSSGGANSPLHF
cdr3_nt: TGTGCCAGCAGCTCGGGGGGCGCGAATTCACCCCTCCACTTT

d_call: TRBD1
clone_size: .
v_call: TRBV13
j_call: TRBJ2-7
cdr3_aa: CASSLEGQGDYEQYF
cdr3_nt: TGTGCCAGCAGCTTAGAGGGACAGGGCGACTACGAGCAGTACTTC

d_call: .
clone_size: .
v_call: TRBV5-8
j_call: TRBJ2-7
cdr3_aa: CASSLFSVDTYEQYF
cdr3_nt: TGTGCCAGCAGCTTGTTCAGCGTCGATACCTACGAGCAGTACTTC

d_call: .
clone_size: .
v_call: TRBV19
j_call: TRBJ2-2
cdr3_aa: CASTLSRQANTGELFF
cdr3_nt: TGTGCCAGTACCCTCTCCCGGCAGGCGAACACCGGGGAGCTGTTTTTT

d_call: .
clone_size: .
v_call: TRBV3-1/TRBV3-2
j_call: TRBJ2-1
cdr3_aa: CASSQGVEEQFF
cdr3_nt: TGTGCCAGCAGCCAGGGGGTAGAAGAGCAGTTCTTC

d_call: TRBD2
clone_size: .
v_call: TRBV7-8
j_call: TRBJ2-3
cdr3_aa: CASSSMHAGGFTDTQYF
cdr3_nt: TGTGCCAGCAGCTCGATGCATGCGGGGGGTTTCACAGATACGCAGTATTTT

d_call: .
clone_size: .
v_call: TRBV12-3/TRBV12-4
j_call: TRBJ1-1
cdr3_aa: CASSYARTEAFF
cdr3_nt: TGTGCCAGCAGTTACGCCCGCACTGAAGCTTTCTTT

d_call: .
clone_size: .
v_call: TRBV7-2
j_call: TRBJ1-5
cdr3_aa: CASSLEQGEPQHF
cdr3_nt: TGTGCCAGCAGCTTAGAACAGGGCGAGCCCCAGCATTTT

d_call: TRBD1
clone_size: .
v_call: TRBV4-2
j_call: TRBJ1-1
cdr3_aa: CASSPQGAGTEAFF
cdr3_nt: TGTGCCAGCAGCCCACAGGGGGCAGGAACTGAAGCTTTCTTT

d_call: .
clone_size: .
v_call: TRBV28
j_call: TRBJ2-5
cdr3_aa: CASREPGGTQYF
cdr3_nt: TGTGCCAGCAGGGAACCCGGAGGGACCCAGTACTTC

d_call: TRBD1
clone_size: .
v_call: TRBV9
j_call: TRBJ1-2
cdr3_aa: CASSVSRDRPNGYTF
cdr3_nt: TGTGCCAGCAGCGTTTCTCGGGACAGGCCAAATGGCTACACCTTC

d_call: .
clone_size: .
v_call: TRBV29-1
j_call: TRBJ1-5
cdr3_aa: CSARDTGQPQHF
cdr3_nt: TGCAGCGCCCGGGACACAGGGCAGCCCCAGCATTTT

d_call: .
clone_size: .
v_call: TRBV6-5
j_call: TRBJ2-3
cdr3_aa: CASNIKGTDTQYF
cdr3_nt: TGTGCCAGCAACATAAAAGGGACAGATACGCAGTATTTT

d_call: .
clone_size: .
v_call: TRBV6-5
j_call: TRBJ2-5
cdr3_aa: CASSYGARKKTQYF
cdr3_nt: TGTGCCAGCAGTTACGGGGCGAGGAAGAAGACCCAGTACTTC

d_call: .
clone_size: .
v_call: TRBV28
j_call: TRBJ2-7
cdr3_aa: CACRGRGLREQYF
cdr3_nt: TGTGCCTGCCGGGGGCGCGGCCTACGAGAGCAGTACTTC

d_call: .
clone_size: once
v_call: TRBV20-1
j_call: TRBJ1-1
cdr3_aa: CSASPLNTEAFF
cdr3_nt: TGCAGTGCTAGTCCACTGAACACTGAAGCTTTCTTT

d_call: .
clone_size: .
v_call: TRBV9
j_call: TRBJ2-1
cdr3_aa: CASSPGANEQFF
cdr3_nt: TGTGCCAGCAGCCCCGGGGCCAATGAGCAGTTCTTC

d_call: .
clone_size: .
v_call: TRBV28
j_call: TRBJ1-5
cdr3_aa: CASKTNDQPQHF
cdr3_nt: TGTGCCAGCAAAACCAACGATCAGCCCCAGCATTTT

d_call: .
clone_size: .
v_call: TRBV6-6
j_call: TRBJ1-1
cdr3_aa: CASKTGNTEAFF
cdr3_nt: TGTGCCAGCAAGACCGGGAACACTGAAGCTTTCTTT

d_call: TRBD1
clone_size: .
v_call: TRBV7-8
j_call: TRBJ2-3
cdr3_aa: CASSLARPGGEDTQYF
cdr3_nt: TGTGCCAGCAGCTTAGCGAGGCCAGGGGGTGAAGATACGCAGTATTTT

d_call: .
clone_size: .
v_call: TRBV4-2
j_call: TRBJ1-4
cdr3_aa: CASSQEGPGETTNEKLFF
cdr3_nt: TGTGCCAGCAGCCAAGAAGGGCCGGGGGAAACAACTAATGAAAAACTGTTTTTT

d_call: .
clone_size: .
v_call: TRBV9
j_call: TRBJ1-4
cdr3_aa: CASSVGRAANEKLFF
cdr3_nt: TGTGCCAGCAGCGTAGGGAGGGCCGCTAATGAAAAACTGTTTTTT

d_call: .
clone_size: .
v_call: TRBV29-1
j_call: TRBJ2-7
cdr3_aa: CSVSGQPPYEQYF
cdr3_nt: TGCAGCGTCTCCGGACAGCCTCCCTACGAGCAGTACTTC

d_call: TRBD2
clone_size: .
v_call: TRBV13
j_call: TRBJ2-2
cdr3_aa: CASSFRLAGWNTGELFF
cdr3_nt: TGTGCCAGCAGCTTCAGACTAGCGGGGTGGAACACCGGGGAGCTGTTTTTT

d_call: TRBD1
clone_size: .
v_call: TRBV13
j_call: TRBJ1-2
cdr3_aa: CASSSSGGRYNYGYTF
cdr3_nt: TGTGCCAGCAGTTCCTCAGGGGGACGTTATAACTATGGCTACACCTTC

d_call: .
clone_size: .
v_call: TRBV13
j_call: TRBJ2-1
cdr3_aa: CASSLELYNEQFF
cdr3_nt: TGTGCCAGCAGCTTAGAGTTATACAATGAGCAGTTCTTC

d_call: .
clone_size: .
v_call: TRBV6-6
j_call: TRBJ1-2
cdr3_aa: CATPGRLYGYTF
cdr3_nt: TGTGCCACCCCGGGACGGCTCTATGGCTACACCTTC

d_call: .
clone_size: .
v_call: TRBV19
j_call: TRBJ2-1
cdr3_aa: CASSTGPRVDEQFF
cdr3_nt: TGTGCCAGTAGTACGGGACCGAGGGTAGATGAGCAGTTCTTC

d_call: .
clone_size: .
v_call: TRBV6-2/TRBV6-3
j_call: TRBJ1-2
cdr3_aa: CASSYHQGGNYGYTF
cdr3_nt: TGTGCCAGCAGTTACCATCAGGGTGGTAACTATGGCTACACCTTC

d_call: .
clone_size: .
v_call: TRBV7-2
j_call: TRBJ2-3
cdr3_aa: CASSSPITDTQYF
cdr3_nt: TGTGCCAGCAGCTCACCGATCACAGATACGCAGTATTTT